This TCR beta chain was captured by sequencing in a study of cytomegalovirus exposure and HLA in healthy donors. V lost 4 bases, J lost 4 bases, and 8 bases lay in between. The CDR3 has 12 amino acids. CDR1 is SEHNR, CDR2 FQNEAQ, per germline (reference sequence). On this clone: The same CDR3 arises from other DNA sequences in this sample as well.

The PCR employed 60 Vbeta primers together with 13 Jbeta primers. Sequencing used immunoSEQ multiplex PCR; TCRdb keeps in-frame clones, though not all of them. The profile covers some 240,000 clones, with about 72% appearing a single time and around 4% taken by the ten largest. Sequenced sample: PBMCs. The chain recombines TRBV7-9 with TRBJ2-7; tentatively, D is TRBD1 (6 bases). The receptor was isolated from a male donor in good health and CMV-seronegative. The CDR3 sequence: CASSSQGYEQYF. Written as DNA, the CDR3 is TGTGCCAGCAGCTCACAGGGATACGAGCAGTACTTC.